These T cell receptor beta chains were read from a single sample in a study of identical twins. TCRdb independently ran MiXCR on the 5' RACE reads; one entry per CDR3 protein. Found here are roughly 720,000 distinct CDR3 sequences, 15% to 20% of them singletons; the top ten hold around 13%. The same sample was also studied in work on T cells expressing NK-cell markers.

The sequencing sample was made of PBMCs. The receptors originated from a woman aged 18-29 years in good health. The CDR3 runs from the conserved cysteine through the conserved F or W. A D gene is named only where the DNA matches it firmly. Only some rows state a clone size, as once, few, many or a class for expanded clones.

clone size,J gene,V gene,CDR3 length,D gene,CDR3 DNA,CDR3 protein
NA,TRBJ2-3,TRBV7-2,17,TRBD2,TGTGCCAGCAGCTTAGTATGGAGCGGGGGTCCGACAGATACGCAGTATTTT,CASSLVWSGGPTDTQYF
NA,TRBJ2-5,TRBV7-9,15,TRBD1,TGTGCCAGCAGCTTAACCGGACAGGGGGTAGGGACCCAGTACTTC,CASSLTGQGVGTQYF
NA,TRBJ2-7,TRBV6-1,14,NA,TGTGCCAGCAGTGAAGCCGCGGTATCCTACGAGCAGTACTTC,CASSEAAVSYEQYF
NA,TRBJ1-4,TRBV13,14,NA,TGTGCCAGCAGCCACACTACAGGGCGCGGAAAACTGTTTTTT,CASSHTTGRGKLFF
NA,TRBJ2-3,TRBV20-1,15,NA,TGCAGTGCTAGAGATCCTGGGGGCCCCACAGATACGCAGTATTTT,CSARDPGGPTDTQYF
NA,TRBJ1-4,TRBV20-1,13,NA,TGCAGTGCTGAGGGAGGAGAGCGTGAAAAACTGTTTTTT,CSAEGGEREKLFF
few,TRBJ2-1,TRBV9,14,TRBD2,TGTGCCAGCAGCACCTCGACTAGCGGGACTGAGCAGTTCTTC,CASSTSTSGTEQFF
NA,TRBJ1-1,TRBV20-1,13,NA,TGCAGTGCTAGAGCTTACAGGGCTTTGGGGGCTTTCTTT,CSARAYRALGAFF
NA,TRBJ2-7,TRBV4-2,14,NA,TGTGCCAGCAGCCGCCTCCCGGCGGGGAACGAGCAGTACTTC,CASSRLPAGNEQYF
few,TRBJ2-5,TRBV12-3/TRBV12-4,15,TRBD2,TGTGCCAGCAGTTTAAATCTTAGCGGGAGGGGGACCCAGTACTTC,CASSLNLSGRGTQYF
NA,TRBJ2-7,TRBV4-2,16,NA,TGTGCCAGCAGCCAAGAGGAGGGTTGGTATTACTACGAGCAGTACTTC,CASSQEEGWYYYEQYF
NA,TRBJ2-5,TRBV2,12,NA,TGTGCCACCAAGACAGACCAAGAGACCCAGTACTTC,CATKTDQETQYF
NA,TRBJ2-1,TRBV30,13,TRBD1,TGTGCCTGGAGTCGGGACAGGGTTTATGAGCAGTTCTTC,CAWSRDRVYEQFF
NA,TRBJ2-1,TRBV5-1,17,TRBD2,TGCGCCAGCAGCTTGGATTCGGGAGGTTTCTCCTACAATGAGCAGTTCTTC,CASSLDSGGFSYNEQFF
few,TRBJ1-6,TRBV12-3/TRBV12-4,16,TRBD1,TGTGCCAGCAGGGCCGGGACAGGGGGCTCGTATTCACCCCTCCACTTT,CASRAGTGGSYSPLHF
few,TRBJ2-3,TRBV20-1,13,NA,TGCAGTGCTCTAGGACACCAGCAGGATACGCAGTATTTT,CSALGHQQDTQYF
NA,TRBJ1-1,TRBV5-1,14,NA,TGCGCCAGCAGCTCGGACCCAAAGAACACTGAAGCTTTCTTT,CASSSDPKNTEAFF
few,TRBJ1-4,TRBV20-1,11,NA,TGCAGTGCTAGAGGGAATGAAAAACTGTTTTTT,CSARGNEKLFF
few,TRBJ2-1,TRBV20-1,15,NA,TGCAGTGCTAGAGATCTGAGCAGAGCCTACAATGAGCAGTTCTTC,CSARDLSRAYNEQFF
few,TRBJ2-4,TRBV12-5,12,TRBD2,TGTGCTAGTGGCCCCGGGGGGGACATTCAGTACTTC,CASGPGGDIQYF
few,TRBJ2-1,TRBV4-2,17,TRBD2,TGTGCCAGCAGCCAGGGGGGAACTAGCGGTGGTTACAATGAGCAGTTCTTC,CASSQGGTSGGYNEQFF
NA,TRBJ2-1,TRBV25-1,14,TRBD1,TGTGCCAGCAGTGAAGGGGCAGGGGGCAATGAGCAGTTCTTC,CASSEGAGGNEQFF
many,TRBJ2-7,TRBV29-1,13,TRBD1,TGCAGCGTTCTTGGACAGGGACTTGGGGAGCAGTACTTC,CSVLGQGLGEQYF
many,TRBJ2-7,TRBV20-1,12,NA,TGCAGTGCTCGAGACGGAGACTACGAGCAGTACTTC,CSARDGDYEQYF
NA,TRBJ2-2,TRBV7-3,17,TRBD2,TGTGCCAGCAGTCCCAGATTGAGCGGGGTTAGCACCGGGGAGCTGTTTTTT,CASSPRLSGVSTGELFF
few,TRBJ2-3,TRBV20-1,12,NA,TGCAGTGGTAGGGGGGTCCCAGATACGCAGTATTTT,CSGRGVPDTQYF